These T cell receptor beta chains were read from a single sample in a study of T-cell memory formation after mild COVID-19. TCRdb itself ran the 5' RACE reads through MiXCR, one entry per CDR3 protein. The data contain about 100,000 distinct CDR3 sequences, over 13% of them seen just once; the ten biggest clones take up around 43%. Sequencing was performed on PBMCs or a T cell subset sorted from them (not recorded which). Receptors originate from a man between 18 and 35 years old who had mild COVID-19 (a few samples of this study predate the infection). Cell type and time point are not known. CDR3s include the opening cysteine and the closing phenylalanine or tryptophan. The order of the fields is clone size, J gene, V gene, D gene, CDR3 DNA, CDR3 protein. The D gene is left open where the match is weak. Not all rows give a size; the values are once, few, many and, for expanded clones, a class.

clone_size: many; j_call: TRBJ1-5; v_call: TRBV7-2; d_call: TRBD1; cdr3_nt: TGTGCCAGCAGCTTAATGACAGGGGGAAATCAGCCCCAGCATTTT; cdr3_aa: CASSLMTGGNQPQHF
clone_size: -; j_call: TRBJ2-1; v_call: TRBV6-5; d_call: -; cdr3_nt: TGTGCCAGCAGTGAAACCGGGACCAACTACAATGAGCAGTTCTTC; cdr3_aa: CASSETGTNYNEQFF
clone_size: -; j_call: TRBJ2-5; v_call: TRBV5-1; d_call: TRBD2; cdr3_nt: TGCGCCAGCAGCTTCAAGCGGGGGAAGGTAGAGACCCAGTACTTC; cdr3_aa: CASSFKRGKVETQYF
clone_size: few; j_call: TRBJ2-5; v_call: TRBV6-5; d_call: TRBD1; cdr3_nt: TGTGCCAGCAGTTCCGGACAGGGAAAGACCCAGTACTTC; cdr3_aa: CASSSGQGKTQYF
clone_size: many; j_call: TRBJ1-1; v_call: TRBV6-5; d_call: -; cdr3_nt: TGTGCCAGCAGTTACTCGAAAGGGTTGGGGACTGAAGCTTTCTTT; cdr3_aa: CASSYSKGLGTEAFF
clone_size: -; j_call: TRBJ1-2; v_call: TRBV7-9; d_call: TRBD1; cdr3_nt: TGTGCCAGCAGCTCCTCGACAGGGCCCCCGGATGGCTACACCTTC; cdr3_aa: CASSSSTGPPDGYTF
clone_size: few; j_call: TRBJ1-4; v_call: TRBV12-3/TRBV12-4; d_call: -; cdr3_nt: TGTGCCAGCAGTCAGAATAATGAAAAACTGTTTTTT; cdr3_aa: CASSQNNEKLFF
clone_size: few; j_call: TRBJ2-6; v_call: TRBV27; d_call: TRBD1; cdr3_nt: TGTGCCAGCAGTTTATCTAGCGGGACAGGGGCATCTGGGGCCAACGTCCTGACTTTC; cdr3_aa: CASSLSSGTGASGANVLTF
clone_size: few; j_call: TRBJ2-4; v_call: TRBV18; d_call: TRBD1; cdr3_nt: TGTGCCAGCTCACCACCCGGGACAGGGCGGGGAGCCAAAAACATTCAGTACTTC; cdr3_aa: CASSPPGTGRGAKNIQYF
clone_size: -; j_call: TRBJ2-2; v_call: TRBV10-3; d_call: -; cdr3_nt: TGTGCCATCCCCGGGACTGCGAACACCGGGGAGCTGTTTTTT; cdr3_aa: CAIPGTANTGELFF
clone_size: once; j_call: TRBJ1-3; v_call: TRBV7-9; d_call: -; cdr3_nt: TGTGCCAGCAGCTCGTCCGACAGCGGTCCAAAACTTTCTGGAAACACCATATATTTT; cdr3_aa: CASSSSDSGPKLSGNTIYF
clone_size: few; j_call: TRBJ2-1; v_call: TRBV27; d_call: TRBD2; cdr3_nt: TGTGCCAGCAGGGGTACGGGGGCGGTTTTCCAGCGGGGGGCCCTTGTAAGCAATGAGCAGTTCTTC; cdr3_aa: CASRGTGAVFQRGALVSNEQFF
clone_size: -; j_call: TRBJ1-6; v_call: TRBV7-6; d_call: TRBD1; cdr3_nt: TGTGCCAGCAGCCCTGGGGACAGGGAGAAATCACCCCTCCACTTT; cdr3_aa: CASSPGDREKSPLHF
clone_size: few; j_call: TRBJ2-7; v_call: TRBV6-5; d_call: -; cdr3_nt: TGTGCCAGCAGTTACCGACGGTCAACCGAGCAGTACTTC; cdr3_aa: CASSYRRSTEQYF